The clone carrying this T cell receptor beta chain appeared a few times. What it binds is unknown. Points from the study as a whole: Tumor memory CD4+ T cell TCR gene usage clustered with blood and lymph node memory CD4+ cells and lymph node naive CD4+ cells. Whole repertoires were not studied in the larger cohort, only one V-J beta rearrangement.

Tregs were sorted as CD4+CD25+CD127-/low cells. Semi-nested PCR with Nested Universal Primer A followed constant-region reverse priming of full-length variable regions. TCRdb ran MiXCR on the 5' RACE reads and lists one entry per CDR3 protein. The profile shows under 45,000 distinct CDR3 sequences, 22% of them singletons. Germline CDR1 SGHTA, CDR2 FQGNSA. V was clipped by 5 bases and J by 5 bases; unmatched bases: 4. This CDR3 region has 14 residues. Sequences were obtained from Tregs sorted from blood. The source of this sequence is a female donor with breast cancer. The chain carries TRBV7-2 and TRBJ2-3, with 10 positions matching TRBD2. The CDR3 spells CASSLIAGGDTQYF. Here the CDR3 DNA reads TGTGCCAGCAGCCTGATAGCGGGAGGAGATACGCAGTATTTT.